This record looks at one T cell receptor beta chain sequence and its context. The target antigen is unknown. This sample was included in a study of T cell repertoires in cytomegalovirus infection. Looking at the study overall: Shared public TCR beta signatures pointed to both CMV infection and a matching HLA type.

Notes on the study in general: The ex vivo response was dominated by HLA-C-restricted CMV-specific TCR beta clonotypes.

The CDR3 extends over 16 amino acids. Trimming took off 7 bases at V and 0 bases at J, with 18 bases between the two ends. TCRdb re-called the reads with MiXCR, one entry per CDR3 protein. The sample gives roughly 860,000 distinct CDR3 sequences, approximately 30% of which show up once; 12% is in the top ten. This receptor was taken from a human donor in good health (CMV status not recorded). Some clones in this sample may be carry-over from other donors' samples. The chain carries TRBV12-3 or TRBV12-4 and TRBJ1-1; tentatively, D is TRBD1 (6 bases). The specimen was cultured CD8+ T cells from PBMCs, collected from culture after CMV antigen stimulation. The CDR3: CASNPRGPLMNTEAFF. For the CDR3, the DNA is TGTGCCAGCAATCCCAGGGGTCCACTCATGAACACTGAAGCTTTCTTT.